Below are 17 T cell receptor beta chains sequenced from a single sample in a study of identical twins. Each CDR3 protein is one row after TCRdb ran MiXCR on the 5' RACE reads. The repertoire holds roughly 240,000 distinct CDR3 sequences, with roughly 7.5% as singletons. The same sample was also studied in work on yellow fever vaccine responses in identical twins.

Sequencing was done on a sample of CD8+ T cells sorted from blood. These receptors all come from a young woman in good health.

V and J are TRBV2 and TRBJ2-1, with 7 bases identical to TRBD2. The trim removed 4 bases at V and 5 bases at J, leaving 8 bases unmatched. The CDR3 spans 15 residues. Germline V gene lookup returns CDR1 SNHLY and CDR2 FYNNEI. In DNA, the CDR3 is TGTGCCAGCAGTGTGCGGGGGAGGCGAGACAATGAGCAGTTCTTC. Its translation: CASSVRGRRDNEQFF. Full variable domain (outside the CDR3, taken from reference TRBV2 and TRBJ2-1): EPEVTQTPSHQVTQMGQEVILRCVPISNHLYFYWYRQILGQKVEFLVSFYNNEISEKSEIFDDQFSVERPDGSNFTLKIRSTKLEDSAMYFCASSVRGRRDNEQFFGPGTRLTVL.

This clonotype showed up just a few times. The chain carries TRBV6-1 and TRBJ2-1; D not certain. Germline loops: CDR1 MNHNS, CDR2 SASEGT. This CDR3 has 16 amino acids. Trimming took off 1 base at V and 0 bases at J, with 10 bases between the two ends. CDR3 nucleotide sequence: TGTGCCAGCAGTGAAGAGGCGGCAAGCTCCTACAATGAGCAGTTCTTC. It is translated as CASSEEAASSYNEQFF.

This clonotype was recorded at least ten times. This chain uses TRBV4-1 with TRBJ1-1; D unresolved. The V gene's germline CDR1 is MGHRA and CDR2 YSYEKL. The V and J ends lost 4 bases and 0 bases respectively, with 12 bases between them. This CDR3 is built from 15 residues. The CDR3 reads CASSPIGQLNTEAFF. The CDR3 nucleotides are TGCGCCAGCAGCCCCATCGGTCAGCTGAACACTGAAGCTTTCTTT.

Many counts were recorded for this clonotype. The chain couples TRBV20-1 to TRBJ2-1; the D call may be TRBD1 or TRBD2 (5 bases each). Trimming stripped 5 bases from V and 10 bases from J, with 9 bases between. CDR1 is DFQATT, CDR2 SNEGSKA, per germline (reference sequence). The CDR3 is made up of 10 amino acids. CDR3 bases: TGCAGTGCTGAACGGGGCGAGCAGTTCTTC. This codes for CSAERGEQFF.

In its sample, this clonotype was seen many times. The V gene is TRBV9, the J gene TRBJ2-1; 8 nucleotides line up with TRBD2. Germline CDR1 and CDR2: SGDLS and YYNGEE. CDR3 length: 15 amino acids. Losses at the gene ends were 4 bases for V and 2 bases for J; bases not matched to a gene: 5. CDR3 sequence: CASSPGGAAYNEQFF. The CDR3 nucleotides are TGTGCCAGCAGCCCCGGGGGGGCCGCCTACAATGAGCAGTTCTTC.

This clonotype was counted at least ten times. In DNA, the CDR3 is TGTGCCAGCACCGTCCAGGGGACTGAAGCTTTCTTT. It codes for CASTVQGTEAFF. The rearrangement uses TRBV2 and TRBJ1-1; D might be TRBD1 (6 bases). The CDR3 is 12 residues long. Trimming pared 7 bases from V and 5 bases from J, leaving 11 bases between. Germline V gives CDR1 SNHLY, CDR2 FYNNEI.

The table lists this clonotype with a few counts. V and J are TRBV7-9 and TRBJ2-2, with 7 bases aligning to TRBD1. The CDR3 extends over 15 amino acids. The V and J ends lost 4 bases and 4 bases, in that order; junction bases with no gene match: 6. The germline CDR1 and CDR2 sequences are SEHNR and FQNEAQ (reference sequence). In DNA form, the CDR3 reads TGTGCCAGCAGCTACGCAGGGGGAAGCACCGGGGAGCTGTTTTTT. This sequence encodes CASSYAGGSTGELFF.

The genes are TRBV15 and TRBJ2-3; D possibly corresponds to TRBD2 (5 bases). The CDR3 contains 18 residues. Germline assignment: CDR1 LNHNV and CDR2 YYDKDF (reference sequence). The ends were cut back, 1 base at V and 0 bases at J, with 17 bases in the middle. The CDR3 DNA is TGTGCCACCAGCAGAGGTATTGGGGAGCAGACTAGCACAGATACGCAGTATTTT. Amino acid sequence: CATSRGIGEQTSTDTQYF.

This clonotype showed up just a few times. The chain employs TRBV9 and TRBJ2-7, with D unresolved. There are 16 residues in the CDR3. Germline CDR1 and CDR2: SGDLS and YYNGEE. The ends were cut back, 2 bases at V and 5 bases at J, with 20 bases in the middle. CDR3 sequence reads: CASSVRVGAKRDEQYV. CDR3 in DNA: TGTGCCAGCAGCGTCAGAGTAGGAGCGAAACGGGACGAGCAGTACGTC.

This chain links TRBV29-1 with TRBJ1-2, with D possibly matching TRBD1 (6 bases). From germline, CDR1 is SQVTM and CDR2 ANQGSEA. This CDR3 has 13 amino acids. Trimming stripped 5 bases from V and 1 base from J, with 11 bases between. The CDR3 region has the DNA TGCAGCGTTAAGGACAGAAGTAACTATGGCTACACCTTC. It codes for CSVKDRSNYGYTF. The variable domain in full, with the rest retrieved from reference TRBV29-1 and TRBJ1-2, is SAVISQKPSRDICQRGTSLTIQCQVDSQVTMMFWYRQQPGQSLTLIATANQGSEATYESGFVIDKFPISRPNLTFSTLTVSNMSPEDSSIYLCSVKDRSNYGYTFGSGTRLTVV.

Ten or more counts support this clonotype. The chain links TRBV29-1 to TRBJ1-4; 7 bases match TRBD1. The trim removed 3 bases at V and 7 bases at J, leaving 5 bases unmatched. This CDR3 has 13 residues. Germline values: CDR1 SQVTM, CDR2 ANQGSEA. In nucleotides, the CDR3 is TGCAGCGTTGACACAGGGGATGGTGAAAAACTGTTTTTT. It encodes CSVDTGDGEKLFF.

This chain uses TRBV5-1 with TRBJ2-1, with 8 positions matching TRBD2. The CDR3 has 16 amino acids. Trimming removed 2 bases from V and 6 bases from J; junction bases left unmatched: 10. The germline gives CDR1 SGHRS, CDR2 YFSETQ. In DNA, the CDR3 is TGCGCCAGCAGCTTTACGTCCCCGGGGGGGAGCAATGAGCAGTTCTTC. This codes for CASSFTSPGGSNEQFF.

This clonotype was seen repeatedly, ten times or more. The chain links TRBV20-1 to TRBJ2-3; the D gene is possibly TRBD2 (6 bases). V lost 4 bases and J lost 2, with 16 bases in between. In germline, CDR1 is DFQATT, CDR2 SNEGSKA (reference sequence). CDR3 length: 15 residues. CDR3 DNA sequence: TGCAGTGCTACTGACCTCGGGACTCCCACAGATACGCAGTATTTT. Its translation is CSATDLGTPTDTQYF.

The table lists this clonotype with a few counts. The V and J genes are TRBV27 and TRBJ2-3; 9 positions agree with TRBD2. Germline V gene sequence: CDR1 MNHEY, CDR2 SMNVEV (reference sequence). The CDR3 spans 15 residues. V gave up 10 bases and J gave up 6 bases; unmatched junction bases: 14. In nucleotides, the CDR3 is TGTGCCACTCGGCTAGCGGGACATATAGGGGATACGCAGTATTTT. Residues: CATRLAGHIGDTQYF.

This clonotype was detected many times. The genes are TRBV20-1 and TRBJ1-1; D may be TRBD1 (5 bases). CDR1 is DFQATT, CDR2 SNEGSKA, per germline (reference sequence). The V end was cut by 0 bases, the J end by 1 base, with 12 bases between. The CDR3 is 15 amino acids. CDR3 DNA sequence: TGCAGTGCTAGAGATTCAGGGTGGGGGAACACTGAAGCTTTCTTT. Translated, it gives CSARDSGWGNTEAFF.

V and J are TRBV25-1 and TRBJ1-1; D is possibly TRBD1 (5 bases). This CDR3 is 14 amino acids long. Deletions cut 5 bases from V and 11 bases from J, with 21 bases between. Germline values: CDR1 MGHDK, CDR2 SYGVNS. In DNA form, the CDR3 reads TGTGCCAGCAGTACGTCCGGGGACCGTATGGGTGCTTTCTTT. Protein product: CASSTSGDRMGAFF.

This clonotype was counted ten times or more. The chain uses TRBV28 and TRBJ2-7; 11 nucleotides match TRBD2. The CDR3 loop spans 19 amino acids. In germline, CDR1 is MDHEN, CDR2 SYDVKM. Trimming removed 3 bases from V and 1 base from J; junction bases left unmatched: 14. CDR3 DNA: TGTGCCAGCAGTTTCAATTGGCTAGCGGGAGGCCTACTATCCTACGAGCAGTACTTC. Translation gives CASSFNWLAGGLLSYEQYF.